Below, 9 T cell receptor beta chains from the same sample are listed, as sequenced in a study of T cell responses to AZD1222 COVID-19 vaccine. Generated by immunoSEQ multiplex PCR, the TCRdb table keeps only in-frame clones and is missing some. This table has over 150,000 clones, roughly nine tenths appearing once. This material consisted of peripheral blood, taken on day 0 of MenACWY control vaccination. The source of these receptors is an adult in good health.

The chain recombines TRBV10-3 with TRBJ1-1; possible D gene TRBD1, 5 bases. V lost 0 bases, J lost 3 bases, and 8 bases lay in between. Looked up from germline, CDR1 is ENHRY and CDR2 is SYGVKD. The CDR3 runs to 14 residues. CDR3 sequence (DNA): TGTGCCATCAGTGAGTCGGGGCGCGACACTGAAGCTTTCTTT. It specifies CAISESGRDTEAFF.

V is TRBV10-3 and J is TRBJ2-3; D gene unclear. The CDR3 has 13 residues. Germline values: CDR1 ENHRY, CDR2 SYGVKD. Trimming left V 6 bases short and J 3 bases short, with 10 bases between. This chain's CDR3 is CAISTQKTDTQYF. The CDR3 DNA follows: TGTGCCATCAGCACCCAGAAGACAGATACGCAGTATTTT.

This clone was counted at least ten times. V gene TRBV6-1 combines with J gene TRBJ2-3; 10 bases match TRBD2. Losses at the gene ends were 4 bases for V and 2 bases for J; bases not matched to a gene: 12. Germline CDR1 reads MNHNS; CDR2 reads SASEGT. This CDR3 region has 18 residues. CDR3 nucleotide sequence: TGTGCCAGCAGTGCTGGTTGGGGGAGCGGGGGGGCCACAGATACGCAGTATTTT. Translation: CASSAGWGSGGATDTQYF.

V usage is TRBV5-1 and J usage is TRBJ1-1; D call uncertain. V lost 1 base and J 2 bases, leaving 6 bases between the germline ends. Per germline, CDR1 SGHRS and CDR2 YFSETQ. This CDR3 has 13 amino acids. The CDR3 is CASSLTGNTEAFF. CDR3 bases: TGCGCCAGCAGCTTGACCGGCAACACTGAAGCTTTCTTT. The full variable domain, rest sourced from reference TRBV5-1 and TRBJ1-1, is KAGVTQTPRYLIKTRGQQVTLSCSPISGHRSVSWYQQTPGQGLQFLFEYFSETQRNKGNFPGRFSGRQFSNSRSEMNVSTLELGDSALYLCASSLTGNTEAFFGQGTRLTVV.

The chain carries TRBV6-4 and TRBJ1-1; D is possibly TRBD1 (5 bases). Germline V gene data show CDR1 as MRHNA and CDR2 as SNTAGT. The CDR3 consists of 15 residues. The V end was cut by 3 bases, the J end by 4 bases, with 15 bases between. CDR3 in DNA: TGTGCCAGCAGTGATATCGTCGGGGGGGTCACTGAAGCTTTCTTT. As protein: CASSDIVGGVTEAFF.

This clone was counted between two and nine times. The gene calls are TRBV7-2 and TRBJ2-7, with D perhaps matching TRBD1 or TRBD2 (6 bases each). The V and J ends lost 5 bases and 3 bases respectively, with 11 bases between them. This CDR3 spans 13 amino acids. CDR1 and CDR2 from the germline V gene are SGHTA and FQGNSA. CDR3 sequence reads: CASSAGGYYEQYV. DNA of the CDR3: TGTGCCAGCAGCGCCGGGGGCTACTACGAGCAGTACGTC.

J is TRBJ1-5 and V is TRBV5-6; D ambiguous. This CDR3 is built from 16 residues. Trimming took off 0 bases at V and 3 bases at J, with 13 bases between the two ends. Germline assignment: CDR1 SGHDT and CDR2 YYEEEE. The CDR3 here is CASSLAGQVTNQPQHF. The CDR3 DNA is TGTGCCAGCAGCTTGGCCGGGCAGGTGACCAATCAGCCCCAGCATTTT.

The chain couples TRBV4-1 to TRBJ2-2, with TRBD2 identical over 10 bases. This CDR3 contains 15 residues. Germline trimming cut 5 bases from V and 6 bases from J; bases unmatched to any gene: 6. CDR1 is MGHRA, CDR2 YSYEKL, per germline. The CDR3 DNA sequence: TGCGCCAGCAGCTTCACTAGCGGGGCCCCCGGGGAGCTGTTTTTT. Translation gives CASSFTSGAPGELFF.

The CDR3 here is CASSELWFGTQYF. CDR3 DNA: TGTGCCAGCAGTGAATTATGGTTTGGGACCCAGTACTTC. The gene calls are TRBV6-1 and TRBJ2-5; D is unresolved. V was pared by 2 bases and J by 7 bases, with 11 bases between. The germline gives CDR1 MNHNS, CDR2 SASEGT. The CDR3 consists of 13 residues.